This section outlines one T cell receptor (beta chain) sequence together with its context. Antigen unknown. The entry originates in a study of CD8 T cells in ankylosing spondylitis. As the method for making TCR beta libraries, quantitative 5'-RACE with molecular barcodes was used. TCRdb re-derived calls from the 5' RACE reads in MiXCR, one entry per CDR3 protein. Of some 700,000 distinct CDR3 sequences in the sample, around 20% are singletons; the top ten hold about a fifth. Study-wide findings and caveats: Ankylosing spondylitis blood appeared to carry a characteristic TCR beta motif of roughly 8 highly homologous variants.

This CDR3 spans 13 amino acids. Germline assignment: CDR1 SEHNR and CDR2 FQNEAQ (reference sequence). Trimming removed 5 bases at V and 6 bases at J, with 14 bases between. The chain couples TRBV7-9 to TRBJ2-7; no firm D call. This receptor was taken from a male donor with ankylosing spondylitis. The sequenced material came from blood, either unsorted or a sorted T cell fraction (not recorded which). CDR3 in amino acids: CASSAASLGEQYF. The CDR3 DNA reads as TGTGCCAGCAGCGCGGCCAGTTTAGGCGAGCAGTACTTC.